In this sample, the clone carrying this T cell receptor beta chain turned up a few times. V was pared by 3 bases and J by 0 bases, with 4 bases between. Germline CDR1 and CDR2: LGHNT and FRNRAP. The CDR3 contains 13 residues. The data are from a study of blood T cells in healthy people across ages. A sample-barcoded 5' primer and a J-beta primer mix were used in a second PCR of roughly 7 to 11 cycles. TCRdb processed the 5' RACE reads anew with MiXCR; each CDR3 protein has one entry. This sample has 1.2 million to 1.5 million distinct CDR3 sequences; approximately 59% occur once, and the top ten carry about 6.7%. Drawn from each donor were roughly 10 milliliters of peripheral blood.

V is TRBV12-5 and J is TRBJ2-3; D ambiguous. Sequencing was performed on blood. This receptor was identified in a man aged 18 to 30 in good health. The CDR3 loop reads CASGLWSTDTQYF. The CDR3 nucleotides are TGTGCTAGTGGTTTATGGAGCACAGATACGCAGTATTTT. The whole variable domain, remainder taken from reference TRBV12-5 and TRBJ2-3, is DARVTQTPRHKVTEMGQEVTMRCQPILGHNTVFWYRQTMMQGLELLAYFRNRAPLDDSGMPKDRFSAEMPDATLATLKIQPSEPRDSAVYFCASGLWSTDTQYFGPGTRLTVL.